This is a list of T cell receptor beta chains from one sample in a study of cytomegalovirus exposure and HLA in healthy donors. The data were produced by immunoSEQ multiplex PCR, yet TCRdb's version contains in-frame clones alone and is incomplete. The sample has around 58,000 clones, more than 85% seen once. Sequencing was done on a sample of PBMCs. Receptors originate from a young woman in good health and CMV-seronegative. Each CDR3 is given with its conserved first and last residue. The order of the fields is D gene, clone size, V gene, J gene, CDR3 protein, CDR3 DNA. The D gene is left open where the match is weak. Rows give clone size only sometimes, using once, few, many, or a class for an expanded clone.

>TRBD1|.|TRBV7-2|TRBJ2-1
CASSTRTGGNEQFF
TGTGCCAGCAGCACACGGACAGGGGGCAATGAGCAGTTCTTC
>.|.|TRBV5-1|TRBJ1-6
CASSLRGIWDSPLHF
TGCGCCAGCAGCTTGCGGGGGATATGGGATTCACCCCTCCACTTT
>TRBD1|.|TRBV5-1|TRBJ2-5
CASSLAPVDREETQYF
TGCGCCAGCAGCTTGGCCCCTGTGGACAGGGAAGAGACCCAGTACTTC
>.|few|TRBV27|TRBJ1-1
CASSLSLRTEAFF
TGTGCCAGCAGTTTATCCTTACGGACTGAAGCTTTCTTT
>.|.|TRBV11-2|TRBJ1-3
CASSFPGVGNTIYF
TGTGCCAGCAGCTTCCCAGGGGTTGGAAACACCATATATTTT
>TRBD1|.|TRBV10-1|TRBJ2-7
CASISRGQDSYEQYF
TGCGCCAGCATATCTCGGGGACAGGACTCCTACGAGCAGTACTTC
>TRBD2|.|TRBV19|TRBJ2-1
CASSPLARLGNEQFF
TGTGCCAGTAGTCCACTAGCGCGCCTTGGGAATGAGCAGTTCTTC
>TRBD2|.|TRBV11-2|TRBJ2-2
CASSFRGGGAPNTGELFF
TGTGCCAGCAGCTTCCGGGGCGGGGGGGCTCCGAACACCGGGGAGCTGTTTTTT
>.|.|TRBV23-1|TRBJ1-1
CASSQERRGGTEAFF
TGCGCCAGCAGTCAAGAACGCAGGGGAGGGACTGAAGCTTTCTTT
>.|.|TRBV5-1|TRBJ2-2
CASSLEAGHTGELFF
TGCGCCAGCAGCCTGGAGGCGGGGCACACCGGGGAGCTGTTTTTT
>TRBD2|.|TRBV7-2|TRBJ2-7
CASSYRLAGKYEQYF
TGTGCCAGCAGCTACAGACTAGCGGGGAAATACGAGCAGTACTTC
>.|few|TRBV29-1|TRBJ1-2
CSVVNRQYGYTF
TGCAGCGTTGTCAACAGGCAGTATGGCTACACCTTC
>TRBD1|.|TRBV19|TRBJ2-2
CASSSFWGTGHTRELFF
TGTGCCAGTAGTAGTTTTTGGGGGACAGGGCACACCAGGGAGCTGTTTTTT
>TRBD2|.|TRBV27|TRBJ2-7
CASSLAGGPIGEQYF
TGTGCCAGCAGTCTAGCGGGAGGGCCTATCGGCGAGCAGTACTTC
>.|.|TRBV19|TRBJ1-2
CASQDGGAGGYTF
TGTGCCTCTCAGGACGGGGGGGCTGGAGGCTACACCTTC
>TRBD2|.|TRBV19|TRBJ2-1
CASMTSGVSNEQFF
TGTGCCAGTATGACTAGCGGGGTCTCCAATGAGCAGTTCTTC
>TRBD2|.|TRBV5-6|TRBJ2-3
CASSPGLAFRADTQYF
TGTGCCAGCAGCCCCGGACTAGCTTTTAGGGCAGATACGCAGTATTTT
>.|once|TRBV2|TRBJ2-2
CASSGGPGRSTGELFF
TGTGCCAGCAGTGGAGGGCCGGGTCGTTCCACCGGGGAGCTGTTTTTT
>TRBD1|.|TRBV5-8|TRBJ1-5
CASSAGQMNQPQHF
TGTGCCAGCAGCGCGGGACAGATGAATCAGCCCCAGCATTTT
>TRBD2|.|TRBV29-1|TRBJ2-1
CSVETSTSSYNEQFF
TGCAGCGTCGAGACTAGCACTAGCTCCTACAATGAGCAGTTCTTC
>TRBD2|.|TRBV6-5|TRBJ2-7
CASSAAGVDYEQYF
TGTGCCAGCAGTGCTGCGGGGGTGGATTACGAGCAGTACTTC
>.|.|TRBV19|TRBJ1-1
CASSEQGNTEAFF
TGTGCCAGTAGTGAACAGGGGAACACTGAAGCTTTCTTT
>.|few|TRBV4-2|TRBJ1-1
CASSPDRRNTEAFF
TGTGCCAGCAGCCCTGACAGGCGGAACACTGAAGCTTTCTTT
>.|.|TRBV29-1|TRBJ2-7
CSVASSYEQYF
TGCAGCGTCGCTAGCTCCTACGAGCAGTACTTC
>TRBD1|.|TRBV5-1|TRBJ2-3
CASSLSVGQGANTQYF
TGCGCCAGCAGCTTGTCGGTGGGACAGGGGGCGAATACGCAGTATTTT
>TRBD1|.|TRBV9|TRBJ1-3
CASSRDRGNTIYF
TGTGCCAGCAGCCGGGACAGAGGAAACACCATATATTTT
>.|once|TRBV9|TRBJ2-3
CASSVRGTGGVSDTQYF
TGTGCCAGCAGCGTACGGGGGACGGGGGGCGTCTCAGATACGCAGTATTTT
>.|.|TRBV9|TRBJ1-1
CASNVGPGNTEAFF
TGTGCCAGCAACGTGGGGCCTGGGAACACTGAAGCTTTCTTT
>.|.|TRBV10-3|TRBJ2-5
CAISEQGETQYF
TGTGCCATCAGTGAACAGGGAGAGACCCAGTACTTC
>TRBD1|.|TRBV9|TRBJ1-6
CASSGMDRGNSPLHF
TGTGCCAGCAGCGGGATGGACAGGGGCAATTCACCCCTCCACTTT
>.|.|TRBV2|TRBJ1-3
CASSEKRLTGNTIYF
TGTGCCAGCAGTGAGAAGCGCTTAACTGGAAACACCATATATTTT
>.|.|TRBV4-3|TRBJ2-7
CASSQDLRFLEQYF
TGCGCCAGCAGCCAAGATTTGAGGTTTCTAGAGCAGTACTTC
>.|.|TRBV11-3|TRBJ2-1
CASSLDGVRGNEQFF
TGTGCCAGCAGCTTAGATGGGGTTAGGGGCAATGAGCAGTTCTTC
>TRBD1|.|TRBV7-9|TRBJ1-4
CASSSQTGKEKLFF
TGTGCCAGCAGCTCCCAGACAGGGAAGGAAAAACTGTTTTTT
>TRBD1|.|TRBV5-1|TRBJ2-1
CASSPGTGGAVNEQFF
TGCGCCAGCAGCCCTGGGACAGGGGGCGCTGTCAATGAGCAGTTCTTC
>.|.|TRBV9|TRBJ1-4
CASSVAERATNEKLFF
TGTGCCAGCAGCGTAGCTGAGCGAGCAACTAATGAAAAACTGTTTTTT
>TRBD1|.|TRBV19|TRBJ2-7
CASSTLGQGKYEQYF
TGTGCCAGTAGTACACTGGGACAGGGGAAATACGAGCAGTACTTC
>TRBD2|.|TRBV5-4|TRBJ2-1
CASRLAGGTYNEQFF
TGTGCCAGCAGACTAGCGGGAGGTACCTACAATGAGCAGTTCTTC
>TRBD1|few|TRBV7-2|TRBJ2-2
CASSKTGGAAGELFF
TGTGCCAGCAGCAAGACAGGGGGCGCGGCCGGGGAGCTGTTTTTT
>TRBD1|.|TRBV7-2|TRBJ2-7
CASSLTGGFSYEQYF
TGTGCCAGCAGCTTAACAGGGGGCTTCTCCTACGAGCAGTACTTC
>TRBD2|.|TRBV4-1|TRBJ2-7
CASSQEASGSREQYF
TGCGCCAGCAGCCAAGAGGCTAGCGGGAGTCGGGAGCAGTACTTC
>TRBD2|.|TRBV7-6|TRBJ2-1
CASSPTSGDYNEQFF
TGTGCCAGCAGCCCAACTAGCGGGGACTACAATGAGCAGTTCTTC
>.|.|TRBV27|TRBJ2-5
CASSSTQGPETQYF
TGTGCCAGCAGTTCCACACAGGGTCCCGAGACCCAGTACTTC
>TRBD2|.|TRBV29-1|TRBJ2-1
CSVGTRGYYNEQFF
TGCAGCGTTGGGACTAGAGGGTACTACAATGAGCAGTTCTTC
>.|.|TRBV4-2|TRBJ1-1
CASSRTTTGNYEAFF
TGTGCCAGCAGCCGCACCACAACAGGGAATTATGAAGCTTTCTTT
>.|.|TRBV7-9|TRBJ1-4
CASSSYYRDLTEKLFF
TGTGCCAGCAGCTCCTACTACAGGGATTTGACCGAAAAACTGTTTTTT
>TRBD2|.|TRBV28|TRBJ2-1
CASSLYTGTSGRGNEQFF
TGTGCCAGCAGCCTTTATACCGGGACTAGCGGGAGGGGCAATGAGCAGTTCTTC